This is a list of T cell receptor beta chains from one sample in a study of blood T cell repertoires in COVID-19. Generated by immunoSEQ multiplex PCR, the TCRdb table keeps only in-frame clones and is missing some. Of over 120,000 clones listed, 75% to 85% are singletons. The sample consisted of peripheral blood. The receptors here all came from a man between 65 and 80 years old who had recovered from COVID-19. Each CDR3 is given with its conserved first and last residue. A D gene is named only where the DNA matches it firmly. Clone size is stated in some rows and not others, as once, few, many or a class when expanded.

clone_size: .
v_call: TRBV10-1
j_call: TRBJ2-2
d_call: .
cdr3_aa: CASSDPYTGELFF
cdr3_nt: TGCGCCAGCAGTGACCCGTACACCGGGGAGCTGTTTTTT

clone_size: .
v_call: TRBV6-4
j_call: TRBJ2-3
d_call: TRBD2
cdr3_aa: CASSPGTSGSGSDTQYF
cdr3_nt: TGTGCCAGCAGTCCCGGGACTAGCGGGAGCGGATCAGATACGCAGTATTTT

clone_size: .
v_call: TRBV7-6
j_call: TRBJ2-2
d_call: TRBD2
cdr3_aa: CASSLDLAGDIAGELFF
cdr3_nt: TGTGCCAGCAGCTTAGATCTAGCGGGAGATATTGCCGGGGAGCTGTTTTTT

clone_size: .
v_call: TRBV7-9
j_call: TRBJ2-5
d_call: TRBD2
cdr3_aa: CASSSGLAVGYQETQYF
cdr3_nt: TGTGCCAGCAGTTCGGGACTAGCGGTGGGGTACCAAGAGACCCAGTACTTC

clone_size: .
v_call: TRBV5-6
j_call: TRBJ1-4
d_call: TRBD1
cdr3_aa: CASSPPGGGSEKLFF
cdr3_nt: TGTGCCAGCAGCCCACCAGGGGGCGGTAGTGAAAAACTGTTTTTT

clone_size: once
v_call: TRBV4-1
j_call: TRBJ2-7
d_call: TRBD1
cdr3_aa: CASSESGTGVREQYF
cdr3_nt: TGCGCCAGCAGCGAATCCGGGACAGGGGTCCGCGAGCAGTACTTC

clone_size: .
v_call: TRBV7-9
j_call: TRBJ2-7
d_call: TRBD1
cdr3_aa: CASSRGPDRGDYEQYF
cdr3_nt: TGTGCCAGCAGCAGAGGCCCAGACAGGGGAGATTACGAGCAGTACTTC

clone_size: once
v_call: TRBV6-5
j_call: TRBJ2-7
d_call: TRBD1
cdr3_aa: CATGTGFGEQYF
cdr3_nt: TGTGCCACCGGGACAGGGTTCGGCGAGCAGTACTTC

clone_size: .
v_call: TRBV15
j_call: TRBJ1-3
d_call: .
cdr3_aa: CATSRQVRNTIYF
cdr3_nt: TGTGCCACCAGCAGACAGGTTCGAAACACCATATATTTT

clone_size: .
v_call: TRBV7-9
j_call: TRBJ2-2
d_call: .
cdr3_aa: CASSLVPARLGGTGELFF
cdr3_nt: TGTGCCAGCAGCTTAGTTCCGGCCAGGCTCGGTGGCACCGGGGAGCTGTTTTTT

clone_size: .
v_call: TRBV6-5
j_call: TRBJ2-2
d_call: .
cdr3_aa: CASSYRYGELFF
cdr3_nt: TGTGCCAGCAGTTACCGGTACGGGGAGCTGTTTTTT

clone_size: many
v_call: TRBV29-1
j_call: TRBJ2-7
d_call: .
cdr3_aa: CSVFDSYEQYF
cdr3_nt: TGCAGCGTTTTTGACAGCTACGAGCAGTACTTC

clone_size: few
v_call: TRBV10-2
j_call: TRBJ1-6
d_call: .
cdr3_aa: CASSESFKLTLHF
cdr3_nt: TGCGCCAGCAGTGAGTCCTTTAAACTAACCCTCCACTTT

clone_size: .
v_call: TRBV3-1/TRBV3-2
j_call: TRBJ2-7
d_call: .
cdr3_aa: CASSQGLEDEQYF
cdr3_nt: TGTGCCAGCAGCCAAGGGTTAGAAGACGAGCAGTACTTC

clone_size: .
v_call: TRBV21-1
j_call: TRBJ2-1
d_call: .
cdr3_aa: CASSKEKSTLRPYNEQFF
cdr3_nt: TGTGCCAGCAGCAAAGAGAAATCGACTCTCAGACCCTACAATGAGCAGTTCTTC

clone_size: .
v_call: TRBV27
j_call: TRBJ2-3
d_call: TRBD1
cdr3_aa: CASRAPSRGRDTQYF
cdr3_nt: TGTGCCAGCAGGGCCCCCTCAAGGGGGCGAGATACGCAGTATTTT

clone_size: .
v_call: TRBV6-2/TRBV6-3
j_call: TRBJ1-5
d_call: .
cdr3_aa: CASSYSESQPQHF
cdr3_nt: TGTGCCAGCAGTTACTCCGAGAGTCAGCCCCAGCATTTT

clone_size: .
v_call: TRBV3-1/TRBV3-2
j_call: TRBJ1-2
d_call: .
cdr3_aa: CASSQEGTSFNYGYTF
cdr3_nt: TGTGCCAGCAGCCAAGAGGGGACTTCCTTTAACTATGGCTACACCTTC

clone_size: .
v_call: TRBV7-8
j_call: TRBJ2-2
d_call: TRBD1
cdr3_aa: CASSIRTGQNTGELFF
cdr3_nt: TGTGCCAGCAGCATTCGGACAGGGCAGAACACCGGGGAGCTGTTTTTT

clone_size: .
v_call: TRBV2
j_call: TRBJ2-7
d_call: TRBD1
cdr3_aa: CASRTVGQGNEQYF
cdr3_nt: TGTGCCAGCAGGACGGTTGGACAGGGAAACGAGCAGTACTTC

clone_size: .
v_call: TRBV2
j_call: TRBJ2-3
d_call: TRBD2
cdr3_aa: CASMEGRADTQYF
cdr3_nt: TGTGCCAGCATGGAGGGGAGGGCAGATACGCAGTATTTT

clone_size: .
v_call: TRBV12-3/TRBV12-4
j_call: TRBJ2-7
d_call: .
cdr3_aa: CASRADKHYEQYF
cdr3_nt: TGTGCCAGCCGGGCGGACAAACACTACGAGCAGTACTTC

clone_size: few
v_call: TRBV29-1
j_call: TRBJ2-2
d_call: .
cdr3_aa: CSVERQFTGELFF
cdr3_nt: TGCAGCGTTGAAAGACAGTTCACCGGGGAGCTGTTTTTT

clone_size: .
v_call: TRBV2
j_call: TRBJ1-1
d_call: .
cdr3_aa: CASLAVLKNTEAFF
cdr3_nt: TGTGCCAGCTTGGCCGTATTGAAGAACACTGAAGCTTTCTTT

clone_size: .
v_call: TRBV2
j_call: TRBJ1-5
d_call: TRBD1
cdr3_aa: CASSEGQGGGQPQHF
cdr3_nt: TGTGCTAGCAGTGAGGGACAGGGAGGTGGGCAGCCCCAGCATTTT

clone_size: .
v_call: TRBV6-1
j_call: TRBJ2-7
d_call: TRBD1
cdr3_aa: CASSEGQGIYYEQYF
cdr3_nt: TGTGCCAGCAGTGAAGGACAGGGAATATACTACGAGCAGTACTTC

clone_size: few
v_call: TRBV19
j_call: TRBJ1-5
d_call: .
cdr3_aa: CASTSGHRFVSNQPQHF
cdr3_nt: TGTGCCAGTACCTCGGGACACCGCTTCGTTAGCAATCAGCCCCAGCATTTT

clone_size: .
v_call: TRBV5-8
j_call: TRBJ2-7
d_call: .
cdr3_aa: CASSPTGSPRSYEQYF
cdr3_nt: TGTGCCAGCAGCCCTACAGGGAGTCCAAGAAGCTACGAGCAGTACTTC

clone_size: once
v_call: TRBV18
j_call: TRBJ1-4
d_call: .
cdr3_aa: CASSPPGRTTNEKLFF
cdr3_nt: TGTGCCAGCTCACCGCCGGGTCGGACAACTAATGAAAAACTGTTTTTT

clone_size: .
v_call: TRBV5-1
j_call: TRBJ1-2
d_call: .
cdr3_aa: CASSQQGNYGYTF
cdr3_nt: TGCGCCAGCAGTCAACAGGGAAACTATGGCTACACCTTC

clone_size: .
v_call: TRBV5-4
j_call: TRBJ2-1
d_call: TRBD2
cdr3_aa: CASSLRLAGSSYNEQFF
cdr3_nt: TGTGCCAGCAGCTTGCGACTAGCGGGGAGCTCCTACAATGAGCAGTTCTTC

clone_size: .
v_call: TRBV6-5
j_call: TRBJ2-7
d_call: TRBD1
cdr3_aa: CASRPRQGSYEQYF
cdr3_nt: TGTGCCAGCAGACCAAGACAGGGAAGCTACGAGCAGTACTTC

clone_size: .
v_call: TRBV27
j_call: TRBJ1-6
d_call: TRBD1
cdr3_aa: CASSFRDRRNSPLHF
cdr3_nt: TGTGCCAGCAGTTTTCGGGACAGGAGGAATTCACCCCTCCACTTT

clone_size: .
v_call: TRBV7-2
j_call: TRBJ1-2
d_call: .
cdr3_aa: CASTLLRGGGYTF
cdr3_nt: TGTGCCAGCACACTTCTCCGGGGAGGTGGCTACACCTTC

clone_size: .
v_call: TRBV14
j_call: TRBJ1-1
d_call: TRBD1
cdr3_aa: CASSRGQVPNTEAFF
cdr3_nt: TGTGCCAGCAGCCGCGGACAGGTTCCGAACACTGAAGCTTTCTTT

clone_size: .
v_call: TRBV5-4
j_call: TRBJ2-1
d_call: .
cdr3_aa: CASGQDGYNEQFF
cdr3_nt: TGTGCCAGCGGACAAGACGGCTACAATGAGCAGTTCTTC

clone_size: .
v_call: TRBV7-2
j_call: TRBJ2-7
d_call: TRBD2
cdr3_aa: CASSLRGVSHEQYF
cdr3_nt: TGTGCCAGCAGCTTACGGGGGGTCTCCCACGAGCAGTACTTC

clone_size: .
v_call: TRBV5-4
j_call: TRBJ2-5
d_call: TRBD2
cdr3_aa: CASSLGLAEIRETQYF
cdr3_nt: TGTGCCAGCAGCTTGGGGCTAGCGGAGATTCGAGAGACCCAGTACTTC

clone_size: .
v_call: TRBV27
j_call: TRBJ2-3
d_call: TRBD2
cdr3_aa: CASSHLAGVGTDTQYF
cdr3_nt: TGTGCCAGCAGTCATCTAGCGGGAGTTGGCACAGATACGCAGTATTTT

clone_size: .
v_call: TRBV6-1
j_call: TRBJ2-7
d_call: TRBD1
cdr3_aa: CASSGPGQGLPSLSYEQYF
cdr3_nt: TGTGCCAGCAGTGGGCCGGGACAGGGCCTCCCAAGTCTTTCCTACGAGCAGTACTTC

clone_size: .
v_call: TRBV21-1
j_call: TRBJ2-1
d_call: .
cdr3_aa: CASSNQKGAGQSAYNEQFF
cdr3_nt: TGTGCCAGCAGCAACCAAAAGGGAGCTGGACAGTCGGCCTACAATGAGCAGTTCTTC

clone_size: .
v_call: TRBV5-6
j_call: TRBJ1-1
d_call: .
cdr3_aa: CASSLRRGVGTEAFF
cdr3_nt: TGTGCCAGCAGCCTGAGGCGAGGCGTCGGGACTGAAGCTTTCTTT

clone_size: .
v_call: TRBV7-6
j_call: TRBJ2-7
d_call: TRBD1
cdr3_aa: CASSLVPGGAYEQYF
cdr3_nt: TGTGCCAGCAGCTTAGTCCCAGGGGGTGCCTACGAGCAGTACTTC

clone_size: .
v_call: TRBV3-1/TRBV3-2
j_call: TRBJ1-1
d_call: .
cdr3_aa: CASSQGSIEAFF
cdr3_nt: TGTGCCAGCAGCCAAGGATCTATTGAAGCTTTCTTT

clone_size: .
v_call: TRBV5-1
j_call: TRBJ2-3
d_call: TRBD1
cdr3_aa: CASSVQGASDTQYF
cdr3_nt: TGCGCCAGCTCAGTGCAGGGGGCATCTGACACGCAGTATTTT

clone_size: .
v_call: TRBV5-1
j_call: TRBJ2-1
d_call: TRBD1
cdr3_aa: CASSPRQGSGEQFF
cdr3_nt: TGCGCCAGCAGCCCCAGACAGGGGAGCGGTGAGCAGTTCTTC

clone_size: .
v_call: TRBV5-6
j_call: TRBJ2-1
d_call: .
cdr3_aa: CASSHERDLLRSMFF
cdr3_nt: TGTGCCAGCAGCCACGAAAGGGACTTACTAAGGAGTATGTTCTTC

clone_size: .
v_call: TRBV18
j_call: TRBJ2-2
d_call: TRBD1
cdr3_aa: CASSPQGAGELFF
cdr3_nt: TGTGCCAGCTCACCCCAGGGGGCCGGGGAGCTGTTTTTT

clone_size: few
v_call: TRBV6-2/TRBV6-3
j_call: TRBJ2-5
d_call: .
cdr3_aa: CASSRGYQETQYF
cdr3_nt: TGTGCCAGCAGCCGAGGCTACCAAGAGACCCAGTACTTC

clone_size: .
v_call: TRBV19
j_call: TRBJ1-2
d_call: TRBD1
cdr3_aa: CASSPDRAYGYTF
cdr3_nt: TGTGCCAGTAGCCCGGACAGGGCCTATGGCTACACCTTC

clone_size: .
v_call: TRBV5-6
j_call: TRBJ2-7
d_call: .
cdr3_aa: CASSLSLAYEQYF
cdr3_nt: TGTGCCAGCAGCTTGTCGCTAGCCTACGAGCAGTACTTC

clone_size: few
v_call: TRBV19
j_call: TRBJ2-7
d_call: .
cdr3_aa: CASRQTDHYEQYF
cdr3_nt: TGTGCCAGTAGGCAGACAGATCACTACGAGCAGTACTTC

clone_size: once
v_call: TRBV6-5
j_call: TRBJ1-4
d_call: .
cdr3_aa: CASSDRANEKLFF
cdr3_nt: TGTGCCAGCTCGGACAGAGCGAATGAAAAACTGTTTTTT

clone_size: .
v_call: TRBV7-9
j_call: TRBJ1-2
d_call: .
cdr3_aa: CASSLVGLTNDGYTF
cdr3_nt: TGTGCCAGCAGCTTAGTGGGACTTACAAACGATGGCTACACCTTC

clone_size: once
v_call: TRBV30
j_call: TRBJ2-5
d_call: .
cdr3_aa: CAWSVRRGQETQYF
cdr3_nt: TGTGCCTGGAGTGTACGAAGAGGGCAAGAGACCCAGTACTTC